The clone carrying this TCR beta chain was seen a handful of times. Its target is unknown. Germline V gene sequence: CDR1 DFQATT, CDR2 SNEGSKA (reference sequence). The CDR3 is 18 residues long. The trim removed 4 bases at V and 0 bases at J, leaving 15 bases unmatched. This entry is derived from a study of T cell repertoires in cytomegalovirus infection. Study in general: Selected CMV epitopes included recently identified HLA-C-restricted ones as well as well-studied HLA-B-restricted ones. It can be stated that public TCR beta signatures indicated CMV infection as well as a matching HLA type. Study-wide results and limits: Ex vivo responses were dominated by HLA-C-restricted CMV-specific TCR beta clonotypes. Cumulative frequency of public TCR beta families picked out carriers of CMV plus the relevant HLA.

MiXCR, run by TCRdb on the reads, gives a single entry per CDR3 protein. In the table there are roughly 500,000 distinct CDR3 sequences, about 42% of which are singletons. The chain has TRBV20-1 and TRBJ1-5, with TRBD1 matching over 7 bases. The TCR was taken from a human donor in good health (CMV status not recorded). Some clones in this sample may be carry-over from other donors' samples. The source material was cultured PBMCs, sampled from culture after CMV antigen stimulation. CDR3 sequence reads: CSATLPEDRDYSNQPQHF. Written as DNA, the CDR3 is TGCAGTGCTACCCTTCCGGAAGACAGGGACTATAGCAATCAGCCCCAGCATTTT.